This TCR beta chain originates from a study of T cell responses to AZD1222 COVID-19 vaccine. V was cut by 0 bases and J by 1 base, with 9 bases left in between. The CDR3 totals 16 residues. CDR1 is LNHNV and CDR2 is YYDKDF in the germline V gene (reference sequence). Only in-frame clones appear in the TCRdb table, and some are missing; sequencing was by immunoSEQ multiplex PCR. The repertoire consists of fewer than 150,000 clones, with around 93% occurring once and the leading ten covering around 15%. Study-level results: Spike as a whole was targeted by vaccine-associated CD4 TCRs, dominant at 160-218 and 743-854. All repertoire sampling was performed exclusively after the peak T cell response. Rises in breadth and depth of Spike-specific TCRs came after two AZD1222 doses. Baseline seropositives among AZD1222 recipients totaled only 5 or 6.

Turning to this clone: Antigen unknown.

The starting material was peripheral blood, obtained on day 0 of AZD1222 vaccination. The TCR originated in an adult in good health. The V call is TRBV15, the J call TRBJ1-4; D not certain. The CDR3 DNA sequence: TGTGCCACCAGCAGAGAATACTTGGGAACTAATGAAAAACTGTTTTTT. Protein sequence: CATSREYLGTNEKLFF. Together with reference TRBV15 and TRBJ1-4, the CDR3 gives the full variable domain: DAMVIQNPRYQVTQFGKPVTLSCSQTLNHNVMYWYQQKSSQAPKLLFHYYDKDFNNEADTPDNFQSRRPNTSFCFLDIRSPGLGDTAMYLCATSREYLGTNEKLFFGSGTQLSVL.